This T cell receptor beta chain was identified in a study of molecular identifiers for immune sequencing clone quantification. This CDR3 is built from 12 residues. The ends were cut back, 1 base at V and 2 bases at J, with 3 bases in the middle. In germline, CDR1 is LGHDT, CDR2 YNNKEL (reference sequence). The CD8+CD4-CCR7+CD45RA+ phenotype defined the sorted naive CD8 T cells. The bulk TCR libraries were made with methods described before and with listed TCR primers. Using its own MiXCR run on the PCR reads, TCRdb lists one record per CDR3 protein. Of around 480,000 distinct CDR3 sequences in the sample, around 21% were seen once. Many counts were recorded for this clonotype. Its antigen is still unknown. General study points: Detecting spiked Jurkat TCR RNA from one cell among around 930,000 naive cells was reportedly possible.

This clonotype originated in a human donor in good health. Some libraries in this study had Jurkat cell RNA spiked in. Sequences were obtained from naive CD8+ T cells from blood, with Jurkat cell RNA spiked in. Subset of the sample: FACS-sorted CD8+CD4-CCR7+CD45RA+ naive T cells. The gene calls are TRBV3-1 and TRBJ2-7; D not certain. This CDR3 is CASSQVPYEQYF. CDR3 bases: TGTGCCAGCAGCCAAGTCCCCTACGAGCAGTACTTC.